What follows describes a single T cell receptor beta chain. The CDR3 sequence is 14 residues long. V shed 2 bases, J shed 4 bases, and the junction held 4 bases outside the gene matches. The germline V gene has CDR1 KGHSH and CDR2 LQKENI. These data originate in a study of immune heterogeneity within non-small cell lung tumors. For each sample, template was around 600 ng of bulk tumor genomic DNA. Several widely spaced biopsies per primary tumor were taken during surgery. The study enrolled patients with untreated, newly diagnosed non-small cell lung cancer who underwent curative surgery. In a multiplex PCR, 32 V and 13 J primers amplified TCR beta CDR3. Each CDR3 protein gets one entry after TCRdb re-called the multiplex PCR reads with MiXCR. The sample consists of roughly 3,900 distinct CDR3 sequences, around 26% of them appearing once.

The sample was lung tumor tissue. The V gene is TRBV18, the J gene TRBJ2-5; 7 bases are a match to TRBD1. The TCR was taken from a man aged 55 to 70 with non-small cell lung cancer. CDR3 loop: CASSPTGAGETQYF. The CDR3 nucleotides read TGTGCCAGCTCACCAACAGGGGCGGGAGAGACCCAGTACTTC.